These 10 T cell receptor beta chains originate from one sample sequenced in a study of brain T cells in children with intractable seizures. Method: immunoSEQ multiplex PCR; TCRdb's copy keeps in-frame clones and lacks some. Of 78,000 or so clones listed, roughly 89% are singletons. The starting material was peripheral blood, obtained at surgery. The source of these receptors is a girl aged 2 to 9 with Rasmussen encephalitis and intractable seizures.

V is TRBV15 and J is TRBJ2-1; 14 bases are shared with TRBD2. J lost 9 bases, V lost 5 bases, and 9 bases had no gene match. Germline V CDR1 and CDR2: LNHNV, YYDKDF (reference sequence). The CDR3 loop spans 16 amino acids. CDR3 sequence (DNA): TGTGCCACCAGCGTAAGACTAGCGGGAGGGCAGGGTGAGCAGTTCTTC. Residues: CATSVRLAGGQGEQFF. Complete variable domain (other parts from reference TRBV15 and TRBJ2-1): DAMVIQNPRYQVTQFGKPVTLSCSQTLNHNVMYWYQQKSSQAPKLLFHYYDKDFNNEADTPDNFQSRRPNTSFCFLDIRSPGLGDTAMYLCATSVRLAGGQGEQFFGPGTRLTVL.

This chain connects TRBV9 to TRBJ2-2; the D gene is possibly TRBD2 (6 bases). The germline V and J ends were trimmed by 0 bases and 5 bases, with 17 bases remaining between them. The CDR3 consists of 17 residues. The germline V gene encodes CDR1 SGDLS and CDR2 YYNGEE. CDR3 DNA: TGTGCCAGCAGCGTAGCGGGGGTTGTTGGATTGACCGGGGAGCTGTTTTTT. Translation: CASSVAGVVGLTGELFF. Based on the CDR3 plus reference TRBV9 and TRBJ2-2, the full variable domain is DSGVTQTPKHLITATGQRVTLRCSPRSGDLSVYWYQQSLDQGLQFLIQYYNGEERAKGNILERFSAQQFPDLHSELNLSSLELGDSALYFCASSVAGVVGLTGELFFGEGSRLTVL.

This clone was seen a handful of times. The chain recombines TRBV2 with TRBJ1-1; D not resolved. This CDR3 contains 15 residues. Germline V lookup: CDR1 SNHLY, CDR2 FYNNEI. V was pared by 4 bases and J by 0 bases, with 12 bases between. CDR3 coding DNA: TGTGCCAGCAGTGTCCACCGAATTATGAACACTGAAGCTTTCTTT. Translation gives CASSVHRIMNTEAFF.

The chain combines TRBV2 with TRBJ1-6; possibly TRBD1 for D (5 bases). V lost 10 bases and J lost 10, with 17 bases in between. Germline V CDR1 and CDR2: SNHLY, FYNNEI. The CDR3 consists of 13 residues. CDR3 region: CATEEIWGSPLHF. DNA for the CDR3: TGTGCCACCGAAGAGATCTGGGGGTCACCCCTCCACTTT. The full variable domain, completed using reference TRBV2 and TRBJ1-6, is EPEVTQTPSHQVTQMGQEVILRCVPISNHLYFYWYRQILGQKVEFLVSFYNNEISEKSEIFDDQFSVERPDGSNFTLKIRSTKLEDSAMYFCATEEIWGSPLHFGNGTRLTVT.

V is TRBV9 and J is TRBJ1-1; the D gene is possibly TRBD1 (6 bases). V was pared by 3 bases and J by 3 bases, with 12 bases between. CDR1 and CDR2 from the germline V gene are SGDLS and YYNGEE. The CDR3 consists of 14 residues. In DNA, the CDR3 is TGTGCCAGCAGCGCAAGGGGGGAGGACACTGAAGCTTTCTTT. It encodes CASSARGEDTEAFF.

The CDR3 DNA is TGTGCCAGCAGTGACCGGAACACTGAAGCTTTCTTT. This sequence encodes CASSDRNTEAFF. The genes are TRBV27 and TRBJ1-1; D not resolved. The V gene's germline CDR1 is MNHEY and CDR2 SMNVEV (reference sequence). The V gene lost 5 bases and the J gene lost 1 base, with 5 bases spanning the gap. The CDR3 extends over 12 amino acids.

The rearrangement joins TRBV7-2 to TRBJ1-1; D is undetermined. Per germline, CDR1 SGHTA and CDR2 FQGNSA. The CDR3 consists of 14 residues. V lost 3 bases and J 2 bases, leaving 10 bases between the germline ends. Here the CDR3 DNA reads TGTGCCAGCAGCTTGTACGGACCCAACACTGAAGCTTTCTTT. Protein sequence: CASSLYGPNTEAFF.

The chain uses TRBV12-5 and TRBJ1-1, with D uncertain. Looked up from germline, CDR1 is LGHNT and CDR2 is FRNRAP. The CDR3 spans 15 residues. The V end was cut by 3 bases, the J end by 1 base, with 12 bases between. CDR3 loop: CASGFTGKGNTEAFF. In nucleotides, the CDR3 is TGTGCTAGTGGTTTTACGGGCAAAGGGAACACTGAAGCTTTCTTT.

In this sample, this clone turned up once. The rearrangement links TRBV2 to TRBJ2-6; a weak D match, TRBD2 (5 bases). This CDR3 region has 16 residues. Per germline, CDR1 SNHLY and CDR2 FYNNEI. V was pared by 2 bases and J by 3 bases, with 11 bases between. In DNA, the CDR3 is TGTGCCAGCAGTGAACTCGGGGTACATGGGGCCAACGTCCTGACTTTC. The encoded protein is CASSELGVHGANVLTF. The whole variable domain, filled in from reference TRBV2 and TRBJ2-6, reads EPEVTQTPSHQVTQMGQEVILRCVPISNHLYFYWYRQILGQKVEFLVSFYNNEISEKSEIFDDQFSVERPDGSNFTLKIRSTKLEDSAMYFCASSELGVHGANVLTFGAGSRLTVL.

The CDR3 DNA reads as TGTGCCTGGAGTGTATCCCGCGGGTACAATGAGCAGTTCTTC. Encoded protein: CAWSVSRGYNEQFF. The chain employs TRBV30 and TRBJ2-1; D might be TRBD2 (5 bases). Trimming stripped 0 bases from V and 4 bases from J, with 10 bases between. Per the germline V gene, CDR1 is GTSNPN and CDR2 is SVGIG (reference sequence). The CDR3 extends over 14 amino acids.